This TCR beta chain was sequenced for a study of T cells in Graves' hyperthyroidism and ophthalmopathy. Study information: Sampling of peripheral blood happened at initial diagnosis, prior to any treatment. Study results and caveats: From stable hyperthyroidism, ophthalmopathy was separated by a 13 V-J model. Blood shared most expanded thyroid clonotypes above 0.001.

This clonotype was observed a handful of times. What it binds is not known. Clinical symptoms, serum thyroxine and TRAb, thyroid ultrasound and orbital computed tomography together formed the diagnostic basis. Amplified TCR beta CDR3 regions derived from RNA transcripts. Researchers ran a first-round RT-PCR on the TCR CDR3 using the HTBI primer set. TCRdb redid the calling of the multiplex PCR reads with MiXCR, one entry per CDR3 protein. The sample has fewer than 350,000 distinct CDR3 sequences, roughly a fifth seen once; the top ten hold roughly 40%. Germline CDR1 reads MNHNS; CDR2 reads SASEGT. This CDR3 contains 16 residues. V was clipped by 5 bases and J by 2 bases, with 17 bases between them.

The sequenced sample consisted of blood. The receptor comes from a man aged 45-65 years with Graves' ophthalmopathy. V and J are TRBV6-1 and TRBJ2-3, with D possibly matching TRBD1 (5 bases). CDR3 sequence (DNA): TGTGCCAGCAGTTCCCTGACAGAAAAGACCACAGATACGCAGTATTTT. The encoded protein is CASSSLTEKTTDTQYF.